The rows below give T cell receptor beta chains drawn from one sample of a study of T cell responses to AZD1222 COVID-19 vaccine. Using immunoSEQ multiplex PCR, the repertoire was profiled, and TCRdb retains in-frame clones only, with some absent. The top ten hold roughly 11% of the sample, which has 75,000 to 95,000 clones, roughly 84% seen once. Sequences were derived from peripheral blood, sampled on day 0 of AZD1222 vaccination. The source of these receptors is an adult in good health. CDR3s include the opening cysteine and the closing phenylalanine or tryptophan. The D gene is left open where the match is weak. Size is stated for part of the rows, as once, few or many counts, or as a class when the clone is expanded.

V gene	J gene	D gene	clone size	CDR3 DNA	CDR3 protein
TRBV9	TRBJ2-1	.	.	TGTGCCAGCAGCGTAGAGACAGGCAGCTCCTACAATGAGCAGTTCTTC	CASSVETGSSYNEQFF
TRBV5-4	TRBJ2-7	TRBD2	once	TGTGCCAGCAGCTTGGCGAGCGGGAGGCAGTACGAGCAGTACTTC	CASSLASGRQYEQYF
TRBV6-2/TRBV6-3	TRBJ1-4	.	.	TGTGCCAGCAGTTACCGCGGGCCCGAGAATGAAAAACTGTTTTTT	CASSYRGPENEKLFF
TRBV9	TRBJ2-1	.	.	TGTGCCAGCAGTTCTAGCGAGGCCTCCTACAATGAGCAGTTCTTC	CASSSSEASYNEQFF
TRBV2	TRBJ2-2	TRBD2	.	TGTGCCAGCAGACGCGGGAGGAACACCGGGGAGCTGTTTTTT	CASRRGRNTGELFF
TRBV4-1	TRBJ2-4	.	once	TGCGCCAGCAGCCAGGACGGGACCATAGCCAAAAACATTCAGTACTTC	CASSQDGTIAKNIQYF
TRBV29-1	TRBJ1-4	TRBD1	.	TGCAGCGTCGCCGGGACAGGGAATGAAAAACTGTTTTTT	CSVAGTGNEKLFF
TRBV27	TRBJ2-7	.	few	TGTGCCAGCACCCTTTCGGTGACCGACAGCTCCTACGAGCAGTACTTC	CASTLSVTDSSYEQYF
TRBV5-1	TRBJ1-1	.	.	TGCGCCAGCAGCTTGGGAGGTCCAAACACTGAAGCTTTCTTT	CASSLGGPNTEAFF
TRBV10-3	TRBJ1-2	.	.	TGTGCCATCAGTGCGGGGGGCGCGAGCTATGGCTACACCTTC	CAISAGGASYGYTF
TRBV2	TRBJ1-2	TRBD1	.	TGTGCCAGAACGCCACCGGGACAGGGGGCTTTCGAGGGTGGCTACACCTTC	CARTPPGQGAFEGGYTF
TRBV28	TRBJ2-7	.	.	TGTGCCAGCAGTTTAATATCCAAGGGGCAGGGCTACTACGAGCAGTACTTC	CASSLISKGQGYYEQYF
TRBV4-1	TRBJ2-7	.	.	TGCGCCAGCAGCTTTGCGTGGGGGACCGAGCAGTACTTC	CASSFAWGTEQYF
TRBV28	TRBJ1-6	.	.	TGTGCCAGCAGTTTAGACAGAGCCCATCTCAATTCACCCCTCCACTTT	CASSLDRAHLNSPLHF
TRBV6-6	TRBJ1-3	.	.	TGTGCCAGCCGGAGGACAGTCTACTCTGGAAACACCATATATTTT	CASRRTVYSGNTIYF